This entry lists 8 T cell receptor beta chains sequenced from one sample in a study of cytomegalovirus exposure and HLA in healthy donors. Primers: 60 Vbeta forward and 13 Jbeta reverse. Profiled with immunoSEQ multiplex PCR; TCRdb holds only in-frame clones, not every one. The table has over 150,000 clones, roughly 82% seen once; the top ten hold over 8.5%. The sequenced sample consisted of PBMCs. Receptors were obtained from a man in his forties or fifties in good health and CMV-seropositive.

V and J are TRBV28 and TRBJ1-5, with 7 bases that match TRBD1. Germline V gene data show CDR1 as MDHEN and CDR2 as SYDVKM. CDR3 size: 16 residues. V trimming: 2 bases; J trimming: 2 bases; junction bases outside the gene matches: 6. The CDR3 reads CASSLDIGGGNQPQHF. The CDR3 DNA reads as TGTGCCAGCAGTTTAGATATAGGGGGCGGCAATCAGCCCCAGCATTTT.

J is TRBJ1-1 and V is TRBV27, with 7 nucleotides matching TRBD1. This CDR3 has 13 amino acids. Per the germline V gene, CDR1 is MNHEY and CDR2 is SMNVEV (reference sequence). The V and J ends lost 6 bases and 4 bases, in that order; junction bases with no gene match: 5. CDR3 sequence reads: CASRTGWRTEAFF. The CDR3 DNA sequence: TGTGCCAGCAGGACAGGGTGGCGCACTGAAGCTTTCTTT.

This chain uses TRBV30 with TRBJ1-2; D gene ambiguous. The CDR3 has 14 amino acids. Germline-derived CDR1 and CDR2 are GTSNPN and SVGIG (reference sequence). Deletions cut 6 bases from V and 0 bases from J, with 14 bases between. The CDR3 DNA is TGTGCCTGTCCCGCTCAGTCACCTAACTATGGCTACACCTTC. This sequence encodes CACPAQSPNYGYTF.

The rearrangement links TRBV5-1 to TRBJ1-3, with 9 positions matching TRBD1. The CDR3 runs to 15 residues. With 4 bases clipped from V and 3 bases from J, the junction kept 5 bases outside the gene matches. Germline CDR1 and CDR2: SGHRS and YFSETQ. The CDR3 is CASSATGGHGNTIYF. The CDR3, as DNA: TGCGCCAGCAGCGCGACAGGGGGTCATGGAAACACCATATATTTT. The full variable domain, rest sourced from reference TRBV5-1 and TRBJ1-3, is KAGVTQTPRYLIKTRGQQVTLSCSPISGHRSVSWYQQTPGQGLQFLFEYFSETQRNKGNFPGRFSGRQFSNSRSEMNVSTLELGDSALYLCASSATGGHGNTIYFGEGSWLTVV.

V and J are TRBV5-4 and TRBJ1-2; 9 nucleotides agree with TRBD1. The CDR3 covers 13 residues. Germline loops: CDR1 SGHNT, CDR2 YYREEE (reference sequence). V lost 5 bases to trimming and J lost 9 bases; unmatched junction nucleotides: 8. The CDR3 DNA reads as TGTGCCAGCAGACGGACAGGGGCCTCGAGCTACACCTTC. Residues: CASRRTGASSYTF.

CDR3 amino acids: CASSGGELLLREQYF. The CDR3 region has the DNA TGTGCCAGCAGTGGCGGCGAGCTCCTCTTACGCGAGCAGTACTTC. The V and J genes are TRBV28 and TRBJ2-7; D is ambiguous. This CDR3 has 15 amino acids. The V end lost 5 bases, the J end lost 6 bases, and 20 bases lay between the germline ends. The germline V gene has CDR1 MDHEN and CDR2 SYDVKM.

The chain couples TRBV7-3 to TRBJ2-1; 8 bases align to TRBD2. There are 18 residues in the CDR3. The V segment lost 6 bases and the J segment 8 bases; nucleotides outside the gene matches: 21. Germline assignment: CDR1 SGHTA and CDR2 FQGTGA. DNA of the CDR3: TGTGCCAGCAGTTCCCTTTATCGGAGCGGGAGCTTTGTTGATGAGCAGTTCTTC. This encodes CASSSLYRSGSFVDEQFF.

The chain employs TRBV7-9 and TRBJ1-1; D remains ambiguous. There are 13 residues in the CDR3. Trimming pared 1 base from V and 11 bases from J, leaving 14 bases between. Per the germline V gene, CDR1 is SEHNR and CDR2 is FQNEAQ (reference sequence). CDR3 bases: TGTGCCAGCAGCTTAGGGACTTCCGTCCAGGCTTTCTTT. Translating gives CASSLGTSVQAFF.